These 8 T cell receptor beta chains originate from one sample sequenced in a study of blood T cell repertoires in COVID-19. Libraries were prepared by immunoSEQ multiplex PCR; TCRdb keeps only in-frame clonotypes and omits some of them. The sample includes about 12,000 clones, roughly 72% of them seen just once. What was sequenced was peripheral blood. The receptors were gathered from a man aged 60-69 years with COVID-19, enrolled during active disease.

This clone was picked up a small number of times. V and J are TRBV28 and TRBJ1-2; 10 bases map to TRBD1. The CDR3 has 16 amino acids. The ends lost 6 bases at V and 8 bases at J; junction bases unmatched: 15. Germline-derived CDR1 and CDR2 are MDHEN and SYDVKM. CDR3 in amino acids: CASSLIASGQGKGYTF. For the CDR3, the DNA is TGTGCCAGCAGCTTAATCGCCTCGGGACAGGGGAAGGGCTACACCTTC.

The chain has TRBV24-1 and TRBJ2-3; D unresolved. The CDR3 has 12 residues. In germline, CDR1 is KGHDR, CDR2 SFDVKD. Trimming took 2 bases from V and 6 from J, leaving 5 bases between them. The CDR3 reads CATSDYGDTQYF. The CDR3 DNA follows: TGTGCCACCAGTGATTACGGGGATACGCAGTATTTT.

The J gene is TRBJ2-1, the V gene TRBV6-5; 10 bases are shared with TRBD2. Germline lookup yields CDR1 MNHEY and CDR2 SVGAGI. The J segment lost 4 bases and the V segment lost 2 bases, leaving 2 bases of the junction unmatched. The length of the CDR3 is 15 residues. The chain's CDR3 is CASSYRTSGYNEQFF. In DNA, the CDR3 is TGTGCCAGCAGTTACCGGACTAGCGGATACAATGAGCAGTTCTTC.

The DNA for the CDR3 is TGTGCCAGCAGCGTGGAGCGGACAGATACGCAGTATTTT. It codes for CASSVERTDTQYF. The rearrangement links TRBV7-8 to TRBJ2-3; D possibly corresponds to TRBD2 (5 bases). The CDR3 spans 13 residues. Trimming removed 5 bases from V and 3 bases from J, with 9 bases in between. The V gene's germline CDR1 is SGHVS and CDR2 FQNEAQ. Based on the CDR3 plus reference TRBV7-8 and TRBJ2-3, the full variable domain is GAGVSQSPRYKVAKRGQDVALRCDPISGHVSLFWYQQALGQGPEFLTYFQNEAQLDKSGLPSDRFFAERPEGSVSTLKIQRTQQEDSAVYLCASSVERTDTQYFGPGTRLTVL.

This clone was found a few times. The chain links TRBV28 to TRBJ1-2; no reliable D call. The CDR3 runs 16 residues. Germline V gene sequence: CDR1 MDHEN, CDR2 SYDVKM. With 7 bases removed from V and 4 bases from J, the gap between germline ends came to 22 bases. The CDR3 sequence is CASTPPGRARGYGYTF. CDR3 DNA sequence: TGTGCCAGCACCCCCCCGGGAAGGGCGCGGGGCTATGGCTACACCTTC.

J is TRBJ1-5 and V is TRBV4-1; D is unclear. Germline loops: CDR1 MGHRA, CDR2 YSYEKL. The CDR3 has 15 residues. The V end was cut by 3 bases, the J end by 9 bases, with 18 bases between. In DNA, the CDR3 is TGCGCCAGCAGCCACCGAGGCCCTCCCGGTTGGCCCCAGCATTTT. Its protein is CASSHRGPPGWPQHF.

The chain combines TRBV11-2 with TRBJ2-1; 8 bases match TRBD2. From germline, CDR1 is SGHAT and CDR2 FQNNGV. This CDR3 comprises 13 residues. J gave up 2 bases and V 8 bases, and 2 bases lay outside the gene matches. The CDR3 DNA sequence: TGTGCCAGCGAGGGACTAGCCTACAATGAGCAGTTCTTC. It is translated as CASEGLAYNEQFF.

The CDR3 protein is CSVNPGAREGGRSYGYTF. CDR3 nucleotide sequence: TGCAGCGTTAATCCGGGGGCGCGGGAAGGGGGCCGTAGCTATGGCTACACCTTC. This chain uses TRBV29-1 with TRBJ1-2; 7 positions agree with TRBD1. The CDR3 runs 18 residues. Germline loops: CDR1 SQVTM, CDR2 ANQGSEA. Losses at the gene ends were 5 bases for V and 4 bases for J; bases not matched to a gene: 22.